This TCR beta chain was identified in a study of PD-1 blockade in classical Hodgkin lymphoma. The study, taken as a whole, reports: The causes of the repertoire differences, possibly disease activity or prior therapy, remain undefined. Newly diagnosed patients were said to have less baseline TCR diversity than healthy donors did.

Time point noted: newly diagnosed, previously untreated cHL patient sample. As a comparison, the study used PBMCs from newly diagnosed, untreated classical Hodgkin lymphoma. Here immunoSEQ multiplex PCR was the method, and the copy in TCRdb shows in-frame clones only, minus some. Among tens of thousands of clones listed, roughly 94% were seen once. As regards this clone: Its antigen is not identified.

The CDR3 length is 13 residues. V lost 5 bases, J lost 8 bases, and 10 bases stayed unmatched. In germline, CDR1 is GTSNPN, CDR2 SVGIG (reference sequence). The source material was peripheral blood mononuclear cells (PBMCs). The clonotype comes from a human donor with classical Hodgkin lymphoma. The chain uses TRBV30 and TRBJ1-2, with 8 bases lining up with TRBD1. The CDR3 sequence is CAWDRQGIIGYTF. The CDR3 nucleotides are TGTGCCTGGGACCGACAGGGGATAATCGGCTACACCTTC.